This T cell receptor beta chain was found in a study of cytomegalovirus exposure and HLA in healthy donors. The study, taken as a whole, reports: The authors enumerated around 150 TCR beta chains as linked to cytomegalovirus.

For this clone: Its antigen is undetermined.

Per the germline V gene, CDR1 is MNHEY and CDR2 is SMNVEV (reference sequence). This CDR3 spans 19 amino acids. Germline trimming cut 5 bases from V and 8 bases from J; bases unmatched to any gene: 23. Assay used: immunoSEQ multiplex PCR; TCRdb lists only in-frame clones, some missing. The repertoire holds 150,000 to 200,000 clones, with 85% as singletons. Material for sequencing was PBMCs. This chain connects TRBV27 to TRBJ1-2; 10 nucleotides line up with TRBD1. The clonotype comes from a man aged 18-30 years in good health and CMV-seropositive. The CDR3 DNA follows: TGTGCCAGCAGTCCTACTACCGGGACAGGGGTTGGGGTAACTGGAGGCTACACCTTC. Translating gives CASSPTTGTGVGVTGGYTF.